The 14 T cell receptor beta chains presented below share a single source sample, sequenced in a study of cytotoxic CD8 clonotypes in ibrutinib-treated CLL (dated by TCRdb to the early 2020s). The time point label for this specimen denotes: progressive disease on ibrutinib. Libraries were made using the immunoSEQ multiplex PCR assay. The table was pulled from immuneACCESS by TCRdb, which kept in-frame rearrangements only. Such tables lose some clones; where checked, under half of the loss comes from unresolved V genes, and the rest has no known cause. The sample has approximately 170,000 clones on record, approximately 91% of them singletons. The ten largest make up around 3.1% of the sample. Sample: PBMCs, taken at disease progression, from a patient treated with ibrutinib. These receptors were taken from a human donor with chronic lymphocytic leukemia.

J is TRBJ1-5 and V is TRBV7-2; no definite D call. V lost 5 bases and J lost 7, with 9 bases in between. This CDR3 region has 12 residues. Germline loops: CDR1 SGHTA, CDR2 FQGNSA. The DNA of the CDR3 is TGTGCCAGCAGCCCCCCCGGACAGCCCCAGCATTTT. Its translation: CASSPPGQPQHF. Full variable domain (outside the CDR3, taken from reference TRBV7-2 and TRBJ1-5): GAGVSQSPSNKVTEKGKDVELRCDPISGHTALYWYRQSLGQGLEFLIYFQGNSAPDKSGLPSDRFSAERTGGSVSTLTIQRTQQEDSAVYLCASSPPGQPQHFGDGTRLSIL.

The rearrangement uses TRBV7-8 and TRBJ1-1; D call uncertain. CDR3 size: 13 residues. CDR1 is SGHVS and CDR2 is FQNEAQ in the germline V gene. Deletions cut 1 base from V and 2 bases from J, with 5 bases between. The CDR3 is CASSLEHNTEAFF. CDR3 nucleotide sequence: TGTGCCAGCAGCTTAGAACACAACACTGAAGCTTTCTTT.

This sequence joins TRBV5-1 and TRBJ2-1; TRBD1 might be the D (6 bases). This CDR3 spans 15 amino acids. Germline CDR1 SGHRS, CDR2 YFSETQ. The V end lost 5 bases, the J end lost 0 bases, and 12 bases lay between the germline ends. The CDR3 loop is CASRPGVGSYNEQFF. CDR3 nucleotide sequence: TGCGCCAGCAGGCCAGGGGTGGGCTCCTACAATGAGCAGTTCTTC.

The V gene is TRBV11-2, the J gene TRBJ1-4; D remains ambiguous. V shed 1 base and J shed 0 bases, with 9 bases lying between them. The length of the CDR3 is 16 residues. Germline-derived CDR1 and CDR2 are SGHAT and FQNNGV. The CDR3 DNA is TGTGCCAGCAGCTTAGGAACAATTCCAACTAATGAAAAACTGTTTTTT. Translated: CASSLGTIPTNEKLFF.

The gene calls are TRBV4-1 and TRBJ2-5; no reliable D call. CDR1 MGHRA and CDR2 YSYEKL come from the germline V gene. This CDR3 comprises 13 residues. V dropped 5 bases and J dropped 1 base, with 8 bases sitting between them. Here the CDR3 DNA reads TGCGCCAGCAGCAGGACCTTCCAAGAGACCCAGTACTTC. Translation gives CASSRTFQETQYF.

The CDR3 sequence: CASSSRETSGRYQETQYF. The CDR3 nucleotides are TGTGCCAGCAGCTCGCGCGAAACTAGCGGACGGTACCAAGAGACCCAGTACTTC. The chain links TRBV7-2 to TRBJ2-5; 8 bases match TRBD2. Germline loops: CDR1 SGHTA, CDR2 FQGNSA. This CDR3 is built from 18 residues. Trimming took 4 bases from V and 0 from J; bases not matched to a gene: 13.

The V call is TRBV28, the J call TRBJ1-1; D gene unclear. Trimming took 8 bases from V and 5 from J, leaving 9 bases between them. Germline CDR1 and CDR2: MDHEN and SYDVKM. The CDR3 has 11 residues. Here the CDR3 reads CASLRLTEAFF. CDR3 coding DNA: TGTGCCAGCCTTAGGCTGACTGAAGCTTTCTTT.

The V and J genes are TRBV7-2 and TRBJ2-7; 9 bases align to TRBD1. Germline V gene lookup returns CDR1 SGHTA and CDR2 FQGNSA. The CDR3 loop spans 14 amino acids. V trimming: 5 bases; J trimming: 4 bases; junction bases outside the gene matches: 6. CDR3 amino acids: CASSAGQGLYEQYF. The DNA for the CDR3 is TGTGCCAGCAGCGCGGGACAGGGACTATACGAGCAGTACTTC.

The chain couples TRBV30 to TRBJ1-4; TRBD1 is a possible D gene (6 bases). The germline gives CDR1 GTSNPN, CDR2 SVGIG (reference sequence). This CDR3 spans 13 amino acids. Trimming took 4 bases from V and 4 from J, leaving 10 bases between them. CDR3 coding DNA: TGTGCCTGGAATAGGGGGGATAATGAAAAACTGTTTTTT. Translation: CAWNRGDNEKLFF.

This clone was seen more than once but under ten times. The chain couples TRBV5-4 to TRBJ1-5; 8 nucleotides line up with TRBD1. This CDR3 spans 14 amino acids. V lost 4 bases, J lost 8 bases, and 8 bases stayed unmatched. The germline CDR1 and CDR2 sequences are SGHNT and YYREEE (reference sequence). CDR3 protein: CASSNRQGIEPQHF. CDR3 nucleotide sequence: TGTGCCAGCAGCAACCGACAGGGGATTGAGCCCCAGCATTTT.

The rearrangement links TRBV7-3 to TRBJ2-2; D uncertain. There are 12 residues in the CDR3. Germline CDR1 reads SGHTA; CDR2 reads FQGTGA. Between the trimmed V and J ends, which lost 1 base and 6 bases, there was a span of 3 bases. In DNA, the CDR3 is TGTGCCAGCAGCTTAAAGCCCGGGGAGCTGTTTTTT. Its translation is CASSLKPGELFF.

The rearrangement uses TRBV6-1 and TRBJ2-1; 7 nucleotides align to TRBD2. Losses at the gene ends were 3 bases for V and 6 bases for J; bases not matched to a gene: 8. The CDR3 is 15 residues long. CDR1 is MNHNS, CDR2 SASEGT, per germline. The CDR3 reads CASSEGGSFSNEQFF. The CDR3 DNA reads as TGTGCCAGCAGTGAGGGCGGGAGTTTTTCCAATGAGCAGTTCTTC.

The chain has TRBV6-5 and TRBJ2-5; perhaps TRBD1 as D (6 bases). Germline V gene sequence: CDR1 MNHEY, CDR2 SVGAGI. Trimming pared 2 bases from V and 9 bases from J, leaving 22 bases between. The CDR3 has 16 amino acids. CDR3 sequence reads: CASSYTSGRGRGAQYF. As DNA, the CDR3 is TGTGCCAGCAGTTACACCTCCGGCAGGGGACGAGGAGCCCAGTACTTC.

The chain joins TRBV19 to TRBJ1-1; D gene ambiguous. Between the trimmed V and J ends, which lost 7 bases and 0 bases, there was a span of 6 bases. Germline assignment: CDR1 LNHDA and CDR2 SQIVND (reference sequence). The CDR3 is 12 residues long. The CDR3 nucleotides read TGTGCCAGTATAGCTATGAACACTGAAGCTTTCTTT. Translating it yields CASIAMNTEAFF. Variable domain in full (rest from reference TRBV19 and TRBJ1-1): DGGITQSPKYLFRKEGQNVTLSCEQNLNHDAMYWYRQDPGQGLRLIYYSQIVNDFQKGDIAEGYSVSREKKESFPLTVTSAQKNPTAFYLCASIAMNTEAFFGQGTRLTVV.